The 6 T cell receptor beta chains given below trace back to one sample, sequenced in a study of response to subunit inactivated influenza vaccine. TCRdb ran MiXCR on the RT-PCR reads and lists one entry per CDR3 protein. The sample carries about 610,000 distinct CDR3 sequences, around 15% recorded once. Specimen: PBMCs from blood, collected approximately 13 days after vaccination. Every receptor here comes from a man aged 50 to 59 who received an inactivated influenza vaccine.

This clonotype was seen more than once but under ten times. This sequence joins TRBV30 and TRBJ2-3; D assignment may be TRBD1 or TRBD2 (5 bases each). Germline lookup yields CDR1 GTSNPN and CDR2 SVGIG (reference sequence). Between the trimmed V and J ends, which lost 7 bases and 5 bases, there was a span of 16 bases. The CDR3 length is 13 residues. The CDR3 nucleotides are TGTGCCTTTAACCGGGACGCAGGAGATACGCAGTATTTT. Translating gives CAFNRDAGDTQYF.

The chain couples TRBV3-1 to TRBJ2-1; 11 bases map to TRBD2. CDR3 length: 16 residues. The V gene end was trimmed by 3 bases and the J gene end by 2 bases; junction bases not matched to a gene: 3. Looked up from germline, CDR1 is LGHDT and CDR2 is YNNKEL (reference sequence). DNA of the CDR3: TGTGCCAGCAGCCAGTATAGCGGGAGGGCCTACAATGAGCAGTTCTTC. Amino acids: CASSQYSGRAYNEQFF.

The rearrangement joins TRBV29-1 to TRBJ2-1; TRBD1 agrees at 8 bases. Germline CDR1 SQVTM, CDR2 ANQGSEA. V was clipped by 4 bases and J by 9 bases; unmatched bases: 8. CDR3 size: 13 residues. DNA of the CDR3: TGCAGCGTTGCAGGGGGCGCAGAAAGTGAGCAGTTCTTC. Translated, it gives CSVAGGAESEQFF.

The chain joins TRBV14 to TRBJ2-3, with 8 bases that match TRBD2. Germline CDR1 SGHDN, CDR2 FVKESK. The CDR3 loop spans 15 amino acids. V was pared by 4 bases and J by 0 bases, with 3 bases of the junction left unmatched. The CDR3 here is CASSRKRGSTDTQYF. In DNA, the CDR3 is TGTGCCAGCAGCCGAAAGCGGGGGAGCACAGATACGCAGTATTTT.

This clonotype was counted between two and nine times. The CDR3 DNA reads as TGTGCCAGCAGGTCAGGCAGGGAGACCCAGTACTTC. Encoded protein: CASRSGRETQYF. V usage is TRBV6-6 and J usage is TRBJ2-5; D uncertain. Trimming took 6 bases from V and 5 from J, leaving 10 bases between them. Germline loops: CDR1 MNHNY, CDR2 SVGAGI (reference sequence). The CDR3 extends over 12 amino acids.

This clonotype has a handful of counts. This chain connects TRBV7-9 to TRBJ1-4; no clear D gene. Germline V lookup: CDR1 SEHNR, CDR2 FQNEAQ (reference sequence). This CDR3 region has 14 residues. Trimming left V 4 bases short and J 4 bases short, with 10 bases between. The CDR3 sequence: CASSWASGNEKLFF. CDR3 nucleotide sequence: TGTGCCAGCAGCTGGGCGAGCGGTAATGAAAAACTGTTTTTT.